The clone carrying this T cell receptor beta chain was detected many times. The antigen is not known. The sample originates from a study of glioma-infiltrating T cells. Using RNA template, CDR3s of TCR alpha and beta were amplified with iRepertoire arm-PCR. Tissue mRNA or PBMC total RNA, roughly 85-450 ng, went into one-step reverse transcription and amplification. TCRdb passed the multiplex PCR reads through MiXCR, listing each CDR3 protein once. This sample carries under 200,000 distinct CDR3 sequences, about 47% of them seen once, and the ten largest clones take roughly 5.2%. The study, taken as a whole, reports: CDR3 overlap between tissue and blood was very small. Non-neoplastic patients had below-expected tissue-blood divergence, while all gliomas exceeded expectation.

Sequenced sample: glioma tissue, nonneoplastic brain tissue, or PBMCs (not recorded which). This clonotype originated in a human donor with low-grade glioma or glioblastoma, undergoing nonglioma brain surgery, or in good health (not recorded which).

The CDR3 coding sequence is TGTGCCAGCACCACCGTGGAGGGCCAAGGAGGCTATGGCTACACCTTC. It encodes CASTTVEGQGGYGYTF. The chain links TRBV6-1 to TRBJ1-2, with D uncertain. V was trimmed by 7 bases and J by 4 bases, leaving 22 bases between them. Germline V gives CDR1 MNHNS, CDR2 SASEGT. The CDR3 runs to 16 residues.